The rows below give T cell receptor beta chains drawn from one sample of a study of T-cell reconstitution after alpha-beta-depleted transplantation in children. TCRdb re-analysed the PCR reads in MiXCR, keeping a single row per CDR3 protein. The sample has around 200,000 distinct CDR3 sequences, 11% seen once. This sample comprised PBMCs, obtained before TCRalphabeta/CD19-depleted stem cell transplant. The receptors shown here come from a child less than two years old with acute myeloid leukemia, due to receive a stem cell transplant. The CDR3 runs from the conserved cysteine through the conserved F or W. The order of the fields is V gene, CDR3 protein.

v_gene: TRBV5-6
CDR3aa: CASSSQGVHGYTF

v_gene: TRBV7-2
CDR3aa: CASSLEGTNLYNEQFF

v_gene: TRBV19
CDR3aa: CASSMVTEETQYF

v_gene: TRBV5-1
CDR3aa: CASSRWQYNEQFF

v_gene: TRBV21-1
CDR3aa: CASSKDGAGLRDNEQFF

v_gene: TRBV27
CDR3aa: CASSFREPDTQYF

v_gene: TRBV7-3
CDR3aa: CASSLTGVNEQFF

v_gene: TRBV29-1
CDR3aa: CSVGWEYNEQFF

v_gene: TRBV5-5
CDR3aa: CASGPTGVGYGYTF

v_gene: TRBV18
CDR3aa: CASSPNWGNDQYF

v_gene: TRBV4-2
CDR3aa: CASSQDWAGAFREQYF

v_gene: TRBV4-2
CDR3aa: CASSQDDGRGTDTQYF

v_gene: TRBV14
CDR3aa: CASSQVRKAQPQHF

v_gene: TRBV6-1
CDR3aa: CASAKRGSNYEQYF

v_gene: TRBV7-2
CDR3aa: CASSLAGLIYEQYF

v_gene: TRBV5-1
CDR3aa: CASSASLSDTGELFF

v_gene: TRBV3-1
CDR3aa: CASSQGRSGYEQYF

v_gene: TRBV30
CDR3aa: CAWSPASNQPQHF

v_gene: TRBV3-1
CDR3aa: CASSWESNTEAFF

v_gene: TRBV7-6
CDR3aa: CASSYGLAGAEQYF

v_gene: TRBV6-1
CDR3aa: CASGKRSGGYNEQFF

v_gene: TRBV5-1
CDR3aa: CAKGLYYNEQFF

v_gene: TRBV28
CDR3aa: CASSLETGTHNEQFF

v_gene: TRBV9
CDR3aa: CASSAGTSAYEQYF

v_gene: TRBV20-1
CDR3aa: CSARVQGMNTEAFF

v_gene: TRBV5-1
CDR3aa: CASGWTYRGSGNTIYF

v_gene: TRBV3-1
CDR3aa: CASSQVLAGGDTQYF

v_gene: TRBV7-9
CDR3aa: CASSLVRDNLNNEQFF

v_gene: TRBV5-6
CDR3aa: CASSFGTNEQYF

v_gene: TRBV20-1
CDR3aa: CSARLAGVYEQYF

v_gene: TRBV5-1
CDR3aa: CASSLSWDSEAFF

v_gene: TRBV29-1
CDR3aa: CSVGVGGGVTDTQYF

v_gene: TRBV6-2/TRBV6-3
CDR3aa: CASSPGSYGYTF

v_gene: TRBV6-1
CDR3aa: CASSGTTVLTDTQYF

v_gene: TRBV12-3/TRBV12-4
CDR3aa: CASRLSADTQYF

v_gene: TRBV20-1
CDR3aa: CSARAAGVETQYF

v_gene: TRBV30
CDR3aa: CAWDLAEMREETQYF

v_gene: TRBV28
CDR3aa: CASSLAGTPYYEQYF

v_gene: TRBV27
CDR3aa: CASSRQGPYEQYF

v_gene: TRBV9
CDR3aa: CASSVGTSGPYEQYF

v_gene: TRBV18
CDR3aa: CASSPPSGWGGYTF

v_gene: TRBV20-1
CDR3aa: CSARGGAGADTQYF

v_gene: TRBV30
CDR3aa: CAWATGVSNYGYTF

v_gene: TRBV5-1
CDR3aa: CASSYDITNEKLFF

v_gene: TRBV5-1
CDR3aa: CASSLGTSGETPYF

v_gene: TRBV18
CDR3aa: CASSPPLREEAFF

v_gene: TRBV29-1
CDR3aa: CSVEPAGREGYEQFF

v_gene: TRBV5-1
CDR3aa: CASSFQDMNTEAFF